The subject of this entry is one T cell receptor (beta chain). The entry originates in a study of long-term antiretroviral therapy in people with HIV. The immunoSEQ assay was v3.0, run at survey level. This table comes from immunoSEQ multiplex PCR, and its TCRdb copy is limited to in-frame clones, with some not included. The sample lists 10,000 to 12,000 clones; about four fifths were seen once. Trimming cost V 6 bases and J 9 bases; bases outside gene matches: 5. The CDR3 runs 12 residues. Germline V gives CDR1 SNHLY, CDR2 FYNNEI. This rearrangement joins TRBV2 to TRBJ2-4, with 7 bases fitting TRBD2. The clonotype was recovered from a man aged 40-55 years with HIV. The sample consisted of unsorted PBMCs, taken 1.2 years after starting antiretroviral therapy. CDR3 nucleotides: TGTGCCAGCAGATCTTGGGGGGGCATTCAGTACTTC. Translated, it gives CASRSWGGIQYF.